This entry lists 11 T cell receptor beta chains sequenced from one sample in a study of response to subunit inactivated influenza vaccine. TCRdb analysed the RT-PCR reads with MiXCR anew, one entry per CDR3 protein. In the table there are roughly 620,000 distinct CDR3 sequences, around 11% of which are singletons. These data were likewise used in another study, on T cells expressing NK-cell markers. As that report states: 5'RACE template switching with UMIs produced the TCR beta cDNA.

Sequenced here: PBMCs from blood, sampled on the day of vaccination. The receptor set was obtained from a man in his fifties or sixties who received an inactivated influenza vaccine.

The genes are TRBV2 and TRBJ2-5, with D tentatively TRBD2 (5 bases). Trimming removed 2 bases at V and 2 bases at J, with 9 bases between. Germline V gene data show CDR1 as SNHLY and CDR2 as FYNNEI. CDR3 size: 14 residues. The CDR3 sequence: CASSEIGGQETQYF. In DNA, the CDR3 is TGTGCCAGCAGTGAAATAGGAGGACAAGAGACCCAGTACTTC.

This clonotype was recorded a few times. The chain links TRBV12-3 or TRBV12-4 to TRBJ2-5; 9 bases map to TRBD1. J lost 2 bases, V lost 4 bases, and 8 bases had no gene match. The CDR3 totals 16 residues. This chain's CDR3 is CASSSGQGNRQETQYF. The CDR3 DNA reads TGTGCCAGCAGTTCGGGACAGGGAAATCGACAAGAGACCCAGTACTTC.

In its sample, this clonotype was seen a few times. J is TRBJ2-5 and V is TRBV24-1, with TRBD1 as a possible D gene (6 bases). This CDR3 is built from 13 residues. V was shortened by 4 bases and J by 4 bases, with 9 bases between the two germline ends. Germline loops: CDR1 KGHDR, CDR2 SFDVKD. The CDR3 region has the DNA TGTGCCACCAGTGAGGCAGGGGTAGAGACCCAGTACTTC. Translating gives CATSEAGVETQYF.

V usage is TRBV24-1 and J usage is TRBJ1-5; 8 positions agree with TRBD1. CDR3 length equals 13 residues. The germline CDR1 and CDR2 sequences are KGHDR and SFDVKD. J gave up 1 base and V 9 bases, and 1 base lay outside the gene matches. DNA for the CDR3: TGTGCCACCGGACAGGGCAGCAATCAGCCCCAGCATTTT. Amino acid sequence: CATGQGSNQPQHF.

This clonotype occurred a few times. The J gene is TRBJ2-2, the V gene TRBV12-3 or TRBV12-4, with TRBD1 matching over 12 bases. This CDR3 region has 15 residues. J was trimmed by 7 bases and V by 5 bases; bases with no gene match: 5. This CDR3 reads CASSRDRGQVGELFF. CDR3 nucleotides: TGTGCCAGCAGTCGGGACAGGGGGCAAGTCGGGGAGCTGTTTTTT.

This clonotype was counted between two and nine times. The V gene is TRBV4-3, the J gene TRBJ2-2, with D tentatively TRBD2 (5 bases). The CDR3 spans 16 residues. V lost 1 base and J lost 7, with 16 bases in between. The germline CDR1 and CDR2 sequences are LGHNA and YSLEER. The CDR3 protein is CASSQGTGVVLGELFF. DNA for the CDR3: TGCGCCAGCAGCCAAGGAACCGGGGTCGTTCTCGGGGAGCTGTTTTTT.

The genes are TRBV12-3 or TRBV12-4 and TRBJ2-5, with TRBD2 identical over 9 bases. V lost 3 bases, J lost 3 bases, and 5 bases stayed unmatched. This CDR3 is 15 amino acids long. CDR3 loop: CASSFGLAGKETQYF. The CDR3 nucleotides are TGTGCCAGCAGTTTCGGGCTAGCGGGAAAAGAGACCCAGTACTTC.

Ten or more counts support this clonotype. The chain links TRBV7-2 to TRBJ2-3; 10 positions match TRBD2. Germline loops: CDR1 SGHTA, CDR2 FQGNSA. V lost 2 bases to trimming and J lost 4 bases; unmatched junction nucleotides: 9. The CDR3 runs to 17 residues. CDR3 sequence reads: CASSLRGGTSASDTQYF. The CDR3 nucleotides are TGTGCCAGCAGCTTAAGGGGAGGGACTAGCGCATCAGATACGCAGTATTTT.

This clonotype has a handful of counts. This chain's CDR3 is CASSSGFWEQYF. The CDR3 region has the DNA TGTGCCAGCAGCTCAGGGTTTTGGGAGCAGTACTTC. This chain joins TRBV7-2 and TRBJ2-7; possible D gene TRBD1, 5 bases. V was pared by 4 bases and J by 7 bases, with 11 bases between. Germline V gene lookup returns CDR1 SGHTA and CDR2 FQGNSA. The CDR3 totals 12 residues.

This clonotype occurred a few times. The CDR3 sequence is CASGTGGPQPQHF. Written as DNA, the CDR3 is TGTGCCAGCGGAACAGGGGGCCCTCAGCCCCAGCATTTT. The rearrangement links TRBV28 to TRBJ1-5; the match to TRBD1 covers 9 bases. With V trimmed by 8 bases and J by 6 bases, 5 bases remained unmatched. The CDR3 extends over 13 amino acids. The germline CDR1 and CDR2 sequences are MDHEN and SYDVKM.

This clonotype appeared many times. DNA of the CDR3: TGCAGTGCTAGAGGGACTAGCGGGAGCGCCGGGGAGCTGTTTTTT. This gives the protein CSARGTSGSAGELFF. The chain carries TRBV20-1 and TRBJ2-2, with 13 bases lining up with TRBD2. J was trimmed by 6 bases and V by 1 base; bases with no gene match: 2. Germline V gives CDR1 DFQATT, CDR2 SNEGSKA (reference sequence). This CDR3 is 15 amino acids long.